This T cell receptor (beta chain) came from a study of CD8 T cells in Susac syndrome (dated by TCRdb to about 2019). With regard to the full study: The study used repertoire sequencing to test whether antigen drove CD8+ T cell activation and differentiation in Susac syndrome. The clonality of the CD8+ T cell repertoire was compared across approximately 11 healthy donors, about 14 Susac syndrome patients and around 16 multiple sclerosis patients. Broader findings and caveats from the paper: The study acknowledged that relatively few individuals were included in the TCR sequencing and HLA analysis.

Peripheral blood CD8+ and CD4+ T cells from healthy donors, Susac syndrome patients and multiple sclerosis patients were profiled using high-throughput TCR beta sequencing. The multiple sclerosis controls were treatment-naive patients whose relapsing-remitting disease, either stable or active, fulfilled the revised McDonald criteria. Bulk CD8+ and CD4+ T cells were purified by magnetic negative isolation, whereas CD8+ TEMRA cells were enriched by FACS. Blood was collected in EDTA tubes and processed within 24 hours, with PBMCs isolated through density gradient centrifugation. PBMCs intended for TCR sequencing were cryopreserved in liquid nitrogen and were subsequently thawed in a 37 degrees C water bath. A purity of at least 90% was achieved for sorted or isolated CD4+, CD8+ and CD8+ TEMRA cells. RNA was extracted with the RNeasy kit and about 0.5 to 1 ug was reverse transcribed using random hexamers. The immunoSEQ multiplex PCR assay, which covers 54 Vbeta and 13 Jbeta segments, was used to amplify TCR beta CDR3 regions. To correct PCR amplification bias, a synthetic template baseline was used for both primer optimization and computational correction. Turning to the authors' computational methods: Reads were annotated to V, D and J genes according to IMGT and were analyzed with immunoSEQ Analyzer, with only productive sequences retained. To calculate clonality, Shannon entropy was normalized by log2 of the number of productive unique sequences and then subtracted from one. For each patient and control, public and private clones were evaluated among the 100 most prevalent clones. A clone was defined as Susac-specific if it was absent from the healthy and MS cohorts, from approximately 980 published viral clones and from other ImmuneACCESS disease sequences. TCRdb reprocessing: public reads trimmed at Q25 with fastp, clones called with MiXCR, in-frame beta chains kept. Each entry merges the rows of one CDR3 protein and shows their most common DNA and genes. Clone size and V and J calls follow TCRdb, not the original study. This sample is represented by 250,000 to 300,000 distinct CDR3 sequences; roughly 90% of them were singletons. Jointly, the top ten make up about 0.17% of the sample.

On this clonotype: Its antigen is unknown. The input lacks base qualities; no much larger clone sits a single base away.

Sequences LNHDA (CDR1) and SQIVND (CDR2) are obtained from the germline V gene (reference sequence). From cysteine to phenylalanine, the CDR3 is 13 amino acids long. The CDR3 DNA has 39 bases and is translated from base 1. V and J are truncated by 6 bases and 9 bases respectively, leaving an intervening sequence of 15 bases. Material: CD8+ T cells from PBMCs. The V and J genes are TRBV19 and TRBJ2-1, and TRBD1 may be the D gene, going by 6 matching bases. This receptor was taken from a human donor with multiple sclerosis. The CDR3 corresponds to CASSSTGLPEQFF. Read as DNA, the sequence is TGTGCCAGTAGCTCTACAGGGCTACCTGAGCAGTTCTTC.